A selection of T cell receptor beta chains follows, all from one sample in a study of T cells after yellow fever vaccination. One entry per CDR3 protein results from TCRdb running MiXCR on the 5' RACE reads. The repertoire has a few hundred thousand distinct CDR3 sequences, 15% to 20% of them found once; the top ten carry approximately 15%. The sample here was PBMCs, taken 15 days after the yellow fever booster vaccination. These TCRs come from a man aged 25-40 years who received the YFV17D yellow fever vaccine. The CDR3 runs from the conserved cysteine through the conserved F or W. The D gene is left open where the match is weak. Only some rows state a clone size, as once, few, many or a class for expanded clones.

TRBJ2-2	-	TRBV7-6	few	TGTGCCAGCAGCTCATTCGCCAGCCTGAACACCGGGGAGCTGTTTTTT	CASSSFASLNTGELFF
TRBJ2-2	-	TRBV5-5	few	TGTGCCAGCAGCCAAGTTACGGAATTTACCGGGGAGCTGTTTTTT	CASSQVTEFTGELFF
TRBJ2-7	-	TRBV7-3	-	TGTGCCAGCAGCTCCCAACCGGGGGCTCGGTACGAGCAGTACTTC	CASSSQPGARYEQYF
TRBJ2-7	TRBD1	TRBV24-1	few	TGTGCCACCAGTGATCCCGGGACAGGGTACTACGAGCAGTACTTC	CATSDPGTGYYEQYF
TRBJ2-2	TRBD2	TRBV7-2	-	TGTGCCAGCAGACCTCCGGGACTAGCTAGCGGGGAGCTGTTTTTT	CASRPPGLASGELFF
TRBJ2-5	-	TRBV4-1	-	TGCGCCAGCAGCCAAGAAGCGTCCAGGGGACAGACCCAGTACTTC	CASSQEASRGQTQYF
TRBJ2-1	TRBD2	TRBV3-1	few	TGTGCCAGCAGCCAACCCGTGGGACTAGCGGGTTCGGGGGAGCAGTTCTTC	CASSQPVGLAGSGEQFF
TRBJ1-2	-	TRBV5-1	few	TGCGCCAGCAGCGGCACAACGGCGGGCTACACCTTC	CASSGTTAGYTF
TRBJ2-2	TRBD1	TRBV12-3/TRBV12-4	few	TGTGCCAGCAGTGCACAGGGGTCCAGGGAGCTGTTTTTT	CASSAQGSRELFF
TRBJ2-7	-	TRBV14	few	TGTGCCAGCAGCCAAGTTAACAAGTACGAGCAGTACTTC	CASSQVNKYEQYF
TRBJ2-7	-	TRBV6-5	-	TGTGCCAGCAGTTACTCCGCGGAGCGCCCGCCCTACGAGCAGTACTTC	CASSYSAERPPYEQYF
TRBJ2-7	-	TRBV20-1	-	TGCAGTTCCGCACCTGGTGCTCGCGAGCAGTACTTC	CSSAPGAREQYF
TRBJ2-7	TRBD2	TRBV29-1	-	TGCAGCGCCTCATTAGGAGGTGCGGGGGGGACCTACGAGCAGTACTTC	CSASLGGAGGTYEQYF
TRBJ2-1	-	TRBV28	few	TGTGCCAGCAGTTTATTCCGGTCCGGGAGCTCCTACAATGAGCAGTTCTTC	CASSLFRSGSSYNEQFF
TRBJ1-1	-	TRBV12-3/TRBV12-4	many	TGTGCCAGCAGCTTATCTGTGAACACTGAAGCTTTCTTT	CASSLSVNTEAFF
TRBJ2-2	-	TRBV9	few	TGTGCCAGCAGCGTGGGGGTAGCGAACACCGGGGAGCTGTTTTTT	CASSVGVANTGELFF
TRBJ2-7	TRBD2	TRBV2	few	TGTGCCAGCGGATTAGCGGGGGGTCGCGAGCAGTACTTC	CASGLAGGREQYF
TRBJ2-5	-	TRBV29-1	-	TGCAGCTCCCTCCAAGAGACCCAGTACTTC	CSSLQETQYF
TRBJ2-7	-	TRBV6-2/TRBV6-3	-	TGTGCCAGCAGACAGGCAGGGGGAGGTCTCTACGAGCAGTACTTC	CASRQAGGGLYEQYF
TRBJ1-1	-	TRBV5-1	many	TGCGCCAGCACCGGGACGATGAACACTGAAGCTTTCTTT	CASTGTMNTEAFF
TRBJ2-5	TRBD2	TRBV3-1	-	TGTGCCAGCAGCCAATCGCAGAGCGGGAGGACCTTTTCCCAGTACTTC	CASSQSQSGRTFSQYF
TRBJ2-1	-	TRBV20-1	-	TGCAGTGCTTCCTGGGGAGAAAGGTACAATGAGCAGTTCTTC	CSASWGERYNEQFF
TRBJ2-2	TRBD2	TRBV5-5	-	TGTGCCAGCAGCTACACGTCGTCTAGCGGGAGAGTCACCGGGGAGCTGTTTTTT	CASSYTSSSGRVTGELFF
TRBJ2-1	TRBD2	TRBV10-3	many	TGTGCCATCAGGGCTAGCGGGAGCTACAATGAGCAGTTCTTC	CAIRASGSYNEQFF
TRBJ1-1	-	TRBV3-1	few	TGTGCCAGCAGCCAAGTGGGCGGTGGGAACACTGAAGCTTTCTTT	CASSQVGGGNTEAFF
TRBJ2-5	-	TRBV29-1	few	TGCAGCGCTCAGAGGGGTGAGACCCAGTACTTC	CSAQRGETQYF
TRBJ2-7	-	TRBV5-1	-	TGCGCCAGCAGCTTGGCCCCTAGCGCCTCTCCCGAGCAGTACTTC	CASSLAPSASPEQYF
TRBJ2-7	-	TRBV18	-	TGTGCCAGCTCATCGGACAGTTCCAGCCACGAGCAGTACTTC	CASSSDSSSHEQYF
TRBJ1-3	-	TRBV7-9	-	TGTGCCAGCAGCCCGCGCGAGGGCTCTGGAAACACCATATATTTT	CASSPREGSGNTIYF
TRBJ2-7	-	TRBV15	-	TGTGCCACCAGCAGTCCCGGGACTGGGTCCCACGAGCAGTACTTC	CATSSPGTGSHEQYF
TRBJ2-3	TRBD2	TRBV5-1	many	TGCGCCAGCAGCTCAAGCGGGAGGTCCCAATCTAGCACAGATACGCAGTATTTT	CASSSSGRSQSSTDTQYF
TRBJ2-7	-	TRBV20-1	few	TGCAGTGCTAGGAACCAACCCTACGAGCAGTACTTC	CSARNQPYEQYF